This TCR beta chain was documented in a study of graft-versus-host responses after intestinal transplantation. Turning to the study itself: Recipients got multivisceral, liver-intestinal, or isolated intestinal transplants. Recipients were all induced with anti-thymocyte globulin, then given tacrolimus and steroids for 3 to 4 years. Study-level points and caveats: Ileal or blood samples showed some GvH clones first, and such clones were also found in recipient marrow.

Sequencing used immunoSEQ multiplex PCR; TCRdb keeps in-frame clones, though not all of them. This table has about 88,000 clones, 94% appearing once. J lost 6 bases, V lost 7 bases, and 5 bases had no gene match. Germline loops: CDR1 MDHEN, CDR2 SYDVKM. The CDR3 runs 14 residues. With respect to this clone: What it binds is unknown.

The sequence derives from a human donor who was the organ donor for an intestinal transplant. Sequencing used unstimulated CD4+ T cells sorted from spleen or lymph node cells, obtained before transplant. The chain recombines TRBV28 with TRBJ1-6; 8 nucleotides line up with TRBD1. The CDR3 region is CASNPGQVNSPLHF. CDR3 sequence (DNA): TGTGCCAGCAACCCGGGACAGGTTAATTCACCCCTCCACTTT.